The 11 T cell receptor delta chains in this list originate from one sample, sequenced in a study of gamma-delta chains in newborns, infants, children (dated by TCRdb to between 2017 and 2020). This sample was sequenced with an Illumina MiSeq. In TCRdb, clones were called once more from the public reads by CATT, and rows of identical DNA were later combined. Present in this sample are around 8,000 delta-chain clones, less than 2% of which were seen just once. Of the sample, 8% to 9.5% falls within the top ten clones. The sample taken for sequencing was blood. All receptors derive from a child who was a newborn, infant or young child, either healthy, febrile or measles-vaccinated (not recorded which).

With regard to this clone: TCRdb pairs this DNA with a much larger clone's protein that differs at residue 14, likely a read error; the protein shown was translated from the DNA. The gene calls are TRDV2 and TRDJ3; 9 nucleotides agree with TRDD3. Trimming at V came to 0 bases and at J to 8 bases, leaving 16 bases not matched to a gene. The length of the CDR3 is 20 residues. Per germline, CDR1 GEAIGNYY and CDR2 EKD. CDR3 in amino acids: CACDTVLLGDHVWYTRQMFF. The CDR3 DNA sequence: TGTGCCTGTGACACCGTCCTACTGGGGGACCACGTTTGGTACACCCGACAGATGTTTTTC.

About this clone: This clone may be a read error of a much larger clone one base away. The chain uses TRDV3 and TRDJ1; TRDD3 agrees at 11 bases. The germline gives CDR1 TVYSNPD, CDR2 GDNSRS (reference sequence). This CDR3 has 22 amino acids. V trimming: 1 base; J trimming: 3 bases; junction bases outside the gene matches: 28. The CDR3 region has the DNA TGTGCCTTTATGGTCTTCCTACGATCCGGGGTACTGGGGGATAGAGCCTCCGATAAACTCATCTTT. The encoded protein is CAFMVFLRSGVLGDRASDKLIF.

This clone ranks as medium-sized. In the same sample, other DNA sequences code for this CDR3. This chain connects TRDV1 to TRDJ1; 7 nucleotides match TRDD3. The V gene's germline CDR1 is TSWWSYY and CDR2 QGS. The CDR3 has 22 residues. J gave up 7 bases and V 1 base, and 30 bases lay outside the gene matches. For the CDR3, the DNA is TGTGCTCTTGGGGAACCCGTGTCTGCTACAAGAGCGGGCTGGATCCTGGGGGGTAAACTCATCTTT. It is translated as CALGEPVSATRAGWILGGKLIF.

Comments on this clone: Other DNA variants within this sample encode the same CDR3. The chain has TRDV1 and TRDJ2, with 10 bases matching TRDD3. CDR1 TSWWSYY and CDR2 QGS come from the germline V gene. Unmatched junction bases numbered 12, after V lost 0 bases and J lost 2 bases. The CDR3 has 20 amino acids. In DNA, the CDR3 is TGTGCTCTTGGGGAACTGTATATGGCACTGGGGGATCTGTTGACAGCACAACTCTTCTTT. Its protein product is CALGELYMALGDLLTAQLFF.

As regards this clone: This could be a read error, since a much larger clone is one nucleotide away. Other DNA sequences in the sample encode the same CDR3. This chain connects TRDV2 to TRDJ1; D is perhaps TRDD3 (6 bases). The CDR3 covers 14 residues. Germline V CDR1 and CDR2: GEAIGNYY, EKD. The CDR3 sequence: CACDGGRYTDKLIF. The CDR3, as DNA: TGTGCCTGTGACGGGGGGAGGTACACTGATAAACTCATCTTT.

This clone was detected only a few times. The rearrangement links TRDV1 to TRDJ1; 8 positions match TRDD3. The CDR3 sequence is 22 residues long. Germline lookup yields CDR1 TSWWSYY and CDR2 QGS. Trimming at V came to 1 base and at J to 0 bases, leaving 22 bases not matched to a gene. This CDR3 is CALGERRLPQILILGDTDKLIF. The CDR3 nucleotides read TGTGCTCTTGGGGAACGTCGGCTACCCCAAATTCTCATACTGGGGGACACCGATAAACTCATCTTT.

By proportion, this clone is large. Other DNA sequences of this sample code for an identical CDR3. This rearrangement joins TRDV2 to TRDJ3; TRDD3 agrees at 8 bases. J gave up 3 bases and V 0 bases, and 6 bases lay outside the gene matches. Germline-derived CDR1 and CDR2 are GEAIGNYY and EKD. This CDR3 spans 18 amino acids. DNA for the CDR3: TGTGCCTGTGACACCGTGGGGGATTTTAGCTGGGACACCCGACAGATGTTTTTC. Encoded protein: CACDTVGDFSWDTRQMFF.

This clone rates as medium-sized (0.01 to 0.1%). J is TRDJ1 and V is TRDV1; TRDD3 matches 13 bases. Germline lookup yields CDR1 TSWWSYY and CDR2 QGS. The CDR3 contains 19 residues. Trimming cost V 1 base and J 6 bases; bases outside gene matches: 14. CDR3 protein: CALGEPSTGGYARVNKLIF. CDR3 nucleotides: TGTGCTCTTGGGGAACCCTCCACTGGGGGATACGCGAGGGTGAATAAACTCATCTTT.

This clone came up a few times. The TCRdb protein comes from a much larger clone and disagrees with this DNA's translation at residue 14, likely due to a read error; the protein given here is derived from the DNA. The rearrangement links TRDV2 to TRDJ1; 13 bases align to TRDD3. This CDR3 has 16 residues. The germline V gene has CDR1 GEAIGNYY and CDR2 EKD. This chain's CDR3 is CACDILGDTHTDKPIF. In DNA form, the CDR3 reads TGTGCCTGTGACATACTGGGGGATACGCACACCGATAAACCCATCTTT.

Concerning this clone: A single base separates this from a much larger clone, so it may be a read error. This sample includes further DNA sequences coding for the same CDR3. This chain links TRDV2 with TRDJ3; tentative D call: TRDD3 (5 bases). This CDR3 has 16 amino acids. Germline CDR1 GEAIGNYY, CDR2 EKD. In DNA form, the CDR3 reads TGTGCCTGTGACACCGTGGGCTCCTGGGACACCCGCCAGATGTTTTTC. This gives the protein CACDTVGSWDTRQMFF.

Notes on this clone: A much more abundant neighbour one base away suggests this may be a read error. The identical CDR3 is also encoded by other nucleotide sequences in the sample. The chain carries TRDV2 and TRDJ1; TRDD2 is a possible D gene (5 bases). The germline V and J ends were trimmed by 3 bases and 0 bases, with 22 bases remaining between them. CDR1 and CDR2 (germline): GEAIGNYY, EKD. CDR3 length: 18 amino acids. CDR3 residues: CACDPYVVRGKNTDKLIF. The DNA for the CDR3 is TGTGCCTGTGACCCCTACGTCGTTCGGGGTAAAAACACCGATAAACTCATCTTT.